This T cell receptor (beta chain) was recovered during a study of T cells in localized non-small cell lung cancer. Study-level findings and limits: Within adjacent lung there appeared a median approximately 59 of the top 100 tumor clones.

Between the trimmed V and J ends, which lost 1 base and 0 bases, there was a span of 19 bases. CDR3 length: 18 residues. Concerning this clone: The antigen is unknown.

Sequencing used immunoSEQ multiplex PCR; TCRdb keeps in-frame clones, though not all of them. The data contain around 78,000 clones, 80% of them singletons. The TCR was taken from a female donor over 55 with stage I lung adenocarcinoma. V usage is TRBV5-3 and J usage is TRBJ1-2, with D possibly being TRBD1 (5 bases). TRBV5-3 is sorted into the ORF group, with uncertain function. Sequencing used peripheral blood, obtained before any cancer treatment. This CDR3 is CARSLYGQGGSTNYGYTF. CDR3 bases: TGTGCCAGAAGCTTGTATGGCCAGGGAGGATCGACTAACTATGGCTACACCTTC.